This T cell receptor (beta chain) was sequenced during a study of blood T cells in healthy people across ages. Next came a second PCR, run for about 6 to 11 cycles, which used a sample-barcoded 5' primer along with a J-beta primer mix. TCRdb re-called the 5' RACE reads through MiXCR, storing one row per CDR3 protein. The repertoire has 1,500,000 or so distinct CDR3 sequences, roughly 60% of them found once; the top ten carry roughly 7%. CDR3 length: 16 amino acids. From germline, CDR1 is LGHNA and CDR2 YNFKEQ. Note on this clonotype: An end of the junction differs from the germline gene, which may be a read error.

The sequence was obtained from a man between 18 and 35 years old in good health. Sequenced material: blood. The J gene is TRBJ2-2, the V gene TRBV4-2, with D maybe TRBD1 (6 bases). CDR3 sequence reads: CASNQENRVGTGELFF. In DNA form, the CDR3 reads TGTGCCAGCAACCAAGAAAACAGGGTGGGCACCGGGGAGCTGTTTTTT.